The 5 T cell receptor beta chains presented below share a single source sample, sequenced in a study of human T cells and chemical hapten exposure. Regarding time point: patch test 1, 2 weeks after DPC sensitization. Treatment here: therapeutic diphenylcyclopropenone sensitization with weekly scalp DPC. TCRdb re-called the RACE reads with MiXCR, one entry per CDR3 protein. Of about 360,000 distinct CDR3 sequences listed, 4.8% are singletons. This specimen consisted of whole blood, obtained in connection with sensitization to the hapten diphenylcyclopropenone (DPC). The origin of the receptors is a woman aged 45 to 65 with alopecia areata. Some clones in this sample may be carry-over from other donors' samples.

This clonotype was counted ten times or more. This chain links TRBV7-2 with TRBJ1-1; D is possibly TRBD1 (5 bases). Trimming shortened V by 3 bases and J by 3 bases, and 11 bases separated the two germline ends. The CDR3 sequence is 14 residues long. CDR1 is SGHTA, CDR2 FQGNSA, per germline. The CDR3 loop reads CASSLSREYTEAFF. DNA of the CDR3: TGTGCCAGCAGCTTGTCCAGGGAGTACACTGAAGCTTTCTTT.

This clonotype was observed at least ten times. The chain uses TRBV4-2 and TRBJ2-5, with 10 bases aligning to TRBD1. Trimming at V came to 0 bases and at J to 5 bases, leaving 6 bases not matched to a gene. The CDR3 extends over 16 amino acids. From germline, CDR1 is LGHNA and CDR2 YNFKEQ. CDR3 sequence (DNA): TGTGCCAGCAGCCAAGATTTAGGACAGGGGGGTGAGACCCAGTACTTC. It encodes CASSQDLGQGGETQYF.

This clonotype has a count of ten or more. The chain links TRBV20-1 to TRBJ2-7, with 7 positions matching TRBD2. CDR1 and CDR2 (germline): DFQATT, SNEGSKA (reference sequence). The CDR3 sequence is 13 residues long. Trimming at V came to 3 bases and at J to 2 bases, leaving 4 bases not matched to a gene. This CDR3 reads CSASGGGPYEQYF. The CDR3 DNA reads TGCAGTGCTAGCGGCGGGGGACCCTACGAGCAGTACTTC.

The chain has TRBV11-1 and TRBJ2-1, with D possibly being TRBD2 (5 bases). Trimming pared 2 bases from V and 4 bases from J, leaving 12 bases between. CDR3 length: 15 amino acids. The V gene's germline CDR1 is SGHAT and CDR2 FQDESV (reference sequence). The CDR3: CASSLISGPYNEQFF. CDR3 nucleotides: TGTGCCAGCAGCTTAATAAGCGGACCTTACAATGAGCAGTTCTTC.

The chain employs TRBV18 and TRBJ1-1; no reliable D call. V dropped 3 bases and J dropped 4 bases, with 18 bases sitting between them. This CDR3 has 16 residues. Germline lookup yields CDR1 KGHSH and CDR2 LQKENI. The CDR3 is CASSPGSQGKSTEAFF. In DNA form, the CDR3 reads TGTGCCAGCTCACCGGGATCCCAAGGGAAGAGCACTGAAGCTTTCTTT.